The 10 T cell receptor beta chains below were found in one sample sequenced in a study of CD8 T cells in Susac syndrome. An amount of RNA that ranged from about 0.45 to 1 ug was reverse transcribed with random hexamers. One entry per CDR3 protein results from TCRdb running MiXCR on the immunoSEQ multiplex PCR reads. The sample carries about 200,000 distinct CDR3 sequences, about 95% recorded once. Sequences were obtained from CD4+ T cells from PBMCs. These receptors were collected from a human donor with multiple sclerosis.

The gene calls are TRBV23-1 and TRBJ2-7, with 8 nucleotides matching TRBD1. TRBV23-1 is filed as an ORF, its function uncertain. The CDR3 has 14 amino acids. V shed 3 bases and J 5 bases; nucleotides not matched to a gene: 6. As DNA, the CDR3 is TGCGCCAGCAGTCAGGACAGGGACCGCAACGAGCAGTACTTC. Translating it yields CASSQDRDRNEQYF.

The chain joins TRBV29-1 to TRBJ2-2; D ambiguous. Germline values: CDR1 SQVTM, CDR2 ANQGSEA. Trimming took off 7 bases at V and 3 bases at J, with 6 bases between the two ends. This CDR3 contains 11 residues. The CDR3 spells CSGRYTGELFF. The CDR3 coding sequence is TGCAGCGGTAGATACACCGGGGAGCTGTTTTTT.

The rearrangement uses TRBV30 and TRBJ1-1, with D perhaps TRBD1 (5 bases). Germline lookup yields CDR1 GTSNPN and CDR2 SVGIG (reference sequence). The CDR3 runs to 13 residues. V shed 8 bases and J shed 1 base, with 14 bases lying between them. For the CDR3, the DNA is TGTGCCGGGGGGAGAGATAGGAACACTGAAGCTTTCTTT. This sequence encodes CAGGRDRNTEAFF.

This clonotype was detected only once. The V and J genes are TRBV20-1 and TRBJ2-7; D gene uncertain. V was cut by 3 bases and J by 0 bases, with 9 bases left in between. CDR1 and CDR2 (germline): DFQATT, SNEGSKA (reference sequence). CDR3 length: 13 residues. CDR3 in amino acids: CSASELGSYEQYF. CDR3 nucleotide sequence: TGCAGTGCTAGTGAGCTCGGCTCCTACGAGCAGTACTTC.

The rearrangement joins TRBV16 to TRBJ1-2; TRBD1 is a possible D gene (5 bases). In germline, CDR1 is KGHSY, CDR2 FQNENV. V shed 4 bases and J shed 3 bases, with 9 bases lying between them. The CDR3 runs to 13 residues. The chain's CDR3 is CASSPMGDYGYTF. CDR3 nucleotides: TGTGCCAGCAGCCCCATGGGGGACTATGGCTACACCTTC.

V is TRBV5-1 and J is TRBJ1-5, with a possible D match to TRBD1 (6 bases). This CDR3 region has 15 residues. The ends were cut back, 0 bases at V and 5 bases at J, with 12 bases in the middle. Germline V lookup: CDR1 SGHRS, CDR2 YFSETQ. CDR3 DNA: TGCGCCAGCAGCTTGGGGGGGCAGCACTATCAGCCCCAGCATTTT. Translated, it gives CASSLGGQHYQPQHF.

The chain joins TRBV15 to TRBJ2-3, with 8 positions matching TRBD2. The V gene's germline CDR1 is LNHNV and CDR2 YYDKDF (reference sequence). The CDR3 contains 16 residues. Germline trimming cut 1 base from V and 2 bases from J; bases unmatched to any gene: 5. CDR3 amino acids: CATSRGTSGITDTQYF. As DNA, the CDR3 is TGTGCCACCAGCAGAGGAACTAGCGGAATCACAGATACGCAGTATTTT.

The chain is built from TRBV27 and TRBJ2-7; unclear D gene. V lost 2 bases and J 0 bases, leaving 8 bases between the germline ends. The CDR3 runs 14 residues. Per the germline V gene, CDR1 is MNHEY and CDR2 is SMNVEV (reference sequence). The CDR3 spells CASSLSSSSYEQYF. In DNA form, the CDR3 reads TGTGCCAGCAGTTTAAGCAGCAGCTCCTACGAGCAGTACTTC.

The J gene is TRBJ2-5, the V gene TRBV27; tentative D call: TRBD2 (5 bases). The CDR3 loop spans 13 amino acids. V dropped 7 bases and J dropped 4 bases, with 13 bases sitting between them. Germline V gene lookup returns CDR1 MNHEY and CDR2 SMNVEV (reference sequence). The CDR3, as DNA: TGTGCCAGCATGACGGCGGCGGGAGAGACCCAGTACTTC. Amino acid sequence: CASMTAAGETQYF.

This clonotype turned up a few times. The chain has TRBV19 and TRBJ2-5, with D possibly matching TRBD1 (8 bases). This CDR3 comprises 13 residues. Germline V gene sequence: CDR1 LNHDA, CDR2 SQIVND (reference sequence). The germline V and J ends were trimmed by 7 bases and 5 bases, with 14 bases remaining between them. The DNA for the CDR3 is TGTGCCAGTACCGGACAGGGAGGGGAGACCCAGTACTTC. Residues: CASTGQGGETQYF.